The subject of this entry is one TCR beta chain. As yet, its antigen is unknown. The data derive from a study of T cells in narcolepsy. The V gene's germline CDR1 is MDHEN and CDR2 SYDVKM. The CDR3 runs 12 residues. V lost 1 base and J 7 bases, leaving 5 bases between the germline ends. TCRdb's table, derived via immunoSEQ multiplex PCR, lists solely in-frame clones and lacks some. The sample yields 25,000 to 35,000 clones, 85% to 90% seen once. Study-level points and caveats: Healthy controls reportedly lacked the autoreactive clonotypes serially found in patients' blood.

Sequences were obtained from CD45RA- memory CD4+ T cells from PBMCs. The chain combines TRBV28 with TRBJ1-5; D gene ambiguous. The sequence came from a human donor with narcolepsy. The CDR3 nucleotides are TGTGCCAGCAGTTTATCACAGCAGCCCCAGCATTTT. Translating it yields CASSLSQQPQHF.